This T cell receptor beta chain was identified during a study of blood T cell repertoires in COVID-19. Study information: The cDNA or gDNA used as material had been derived from T cells, B-cell-depleted T cells, or PBMCs.

Per the original data handling: The authors estimated nucleated cell counts from reference gene primer amplification. TCRdb's copy holds only in-frame clones and misses some; the assay was immunoSEQ multiplex PCR. Clone size and V and J calls were adopted from that table, with D and trimming inferred from the DNA. The sample consists of about 330,000 clones, about 89% of them appearing once. From germline, CDR1 is KGHSH and CDR2 LQKENI. V lost 5 bases, J lost 8 bases, and 12 bases stayed unmatched. CDR3 size: 16 residues. This receptor was taken from a man between 18 and 29 years old who had recovered from COVID-19. The sample consisted of peripheral blood. V and J are TRBV18 and TRBJ1-2, with 12 bases lining up with TRBD1. This CDR3 is CASSGSGTGGLGGYTF. In nucleotides, the CDR3 is TGTGCCAGCTCAGGGTCCGGGACAGGGGGCCTCGGGGGCTACACCTTC.